Reported below is one T cell receptor beta chain. Profiled with immunoSEQ multiplex PCR; TCRdb holds only in-frame clones, not every one. The table lists about 140,000 clones, just under 95% of them singletons. This entry belongs to a study of control samples from healthy donors and cancer patients. Germline V lookup: CDR1 MDHEN, CDR2 SYDVKM. CDR3 length equals 15 residues. V was clipped by 6 bases and J by 3 bases, with 15 bases between them. The rearrangement joins TRBV28 to TRBJ1-5, with D perhaps matching TRBD1 (5 bases). The source of this sequence is a man aged 30 to 45 in good health. The sequenced sample consisted of blood. CDR3 amino acids: CASRDPGTFNQPQHF. Here the CDR3 DNA reads TGTGCCAGCAGAGATCCGGGGACCTTCAATCAGCCCCAGCATTTT.